Listed below are T cell receptor beta chains from one sample, sequenced in a study of shared clonotypes between healthy human individuals. Sequencing was performed with immunoSEQ multiplex PCR; in TCRdb, only in-frame clones are kept and a portion is missing. There are about 870,000 clones in the sample; 80% to 95% occur only once, and about 24% lies in the top ten. The sample taken for sequencing was naive CD8+ T cells sorted from blood. These receptor sequences come from a man aged 30 to 39 in good health. Each CDR3 is given with its conserved first and last residue. The D gene is left open where the match is weak. Expanded clones are given a class, and other clones once, few, many or no size at all.

clone size: NA
V gene: TRBV7-9
J gene: TRBJ2-7
D gene: TRBD1
CDR3 protein: CASSSTRTGSPRTYEQYF
CDR3 DNA: TGTGCCAGCAGCTCCACTAGGACAGGGTCCCCTCGAACCTACGAGCAGTACTTC

clone size: NA
V gene: TRBV7-6
J gene: TRBJ2-7
D gene: TRBD1
CDR3 protein: CASSYRTGGSYEQYF
CDR3 DNA: TGTGCCAGCAGTTACCGGACAGGGGGCTCCTACGAGCAGTACTTC

clone size: NA
V gene: TRBV7-9
J gene: TRBJ2-7
D gene: NA
CDR3 protein: CASTTSESGLYEQYF
CDR3 DNA: TGTGCCAGTACGACCTCCGAATCAGGGTTATACGAGCAGTACTTC

clone size: NA
V gene: TRBV28
J gene: TRBJ1-1
D gene: TRBD1
CDR3 protein: CASSSGQAPGEAFF
CDR3 DNA: TGTGCCAGCAGTTCGGGACAGGCCCCCGGTGAAGCTTTCTTT

clone size: NA
V gene: TRBV28
J gene: TRBJ1-2
D gene: NA
CDR3 protein: CASRVGSYGYTF
CDR3 DNA: TGTGCCAGCAGAGTCGGAAGCTATGGCTACACCTTC

clone size: NA
V gene: TRBV7-9
J gene: TRBJ2-7
D gene: NA
CDR3 protein: CASSYVLEQYF
CDR3 DNA: TGTGCCAGCAGCTACGTCCTCGAGCAGTACTTC

clone size: NA
V gene: TRBV9
J gene: TRBJ2-5
D gene: NA
CDR3 protein: CASSVARAGDLQETQYF
CDR3 DNA: TGTGCCAGCAGCGTAGCGCGGGCAGGGGATCTCCAAGAGACCCAGTACTTC

clone size: NA
V gene: TRBV4-1
J gene: TRBJ2-3
D gene: NA
CDR3 protein: CASSHRGGATDTQYF
CDR3 DNA: TGCGCCAGCAGCCACAGGGGCGGGGCCACAGATACGCAGTATTTT

clone size: NA
V gene: TRBV10-3
J gene: TRBJ2-1
D gene: TRBD1
CDR3 protein: CAIRPGQGIEQFF
CDR3 DNA: TGTGCCATCAGACCGGGACAGGGTATTGAGCAGTTCTTC

clone size: NA
V gene: TRBV4-1
J gene: TRBJ2-5
D gene: TRBD2
CDR3 protein: CASSQDRGGWVQETQYF
CDR3 DNA: TGCGCCAGCAGCCAAGATCGGGGAGGGTGGGTCCAAGAGACCCAGTACTTC

clone size: NA
V gene: TRBV4-3
J gene: TRBJ2-1
D gene: NA
CDR3 protein: CASSQATRGDEQFF
CDR3 DNA: TGCGCCAGCAGCCAGGCTACTAGAGGCGATGAGCAGTTCTTC

clone size: NA
V gene: TRBV7-2
J gene: TRBJ2-7
D gene: TRBD2
CDR3 protein: CASSPTSGGTYEQYF
CDR3 DNA: TGTGCCAGCAGCCCTACTAGCGGGGGAACCTACGAGCAGTACTTC

clone size: NA
V gene: TRBV7-9
J gene: TRBJ2-1
D gene: NA
CDR3 protein: CASSLGQVGYNEQFF
CDR3 DNA: TGTGCCAGCAGCTTAGGACAGGTGGGGTACAATGAGCAGTTCTTC

clone size: NA
V gene: TRBV6-4
J gene: TRBJ2-3
D gene: TRBD2
CDR3 protein: CASSDSGLAGTDTQYF
CDR3 DNA: TGTGCCAGCAGTGACTCCGGACTAGCCGGCACAGATACGCAGTATTTT

clone size: NA
V gene: TRBV27
J gene: TRBJ2-7
D gene: TRBD2
CDR3 protein: CASSLGVSSGGVIEEQYF
CDR3 DNA: TGTGCCAGCAGTTTAGGGGTGTCTAGCGGGGGCGTGATAGAAGAGCAGTACTTC

clone size: NA
V gene: TRBV27
J gene: TRBJ2-1
D gene: NA
CDR3 protein: CASSLNRAKTEQFF
CDR3 DNA: TGTGCCAGCAGTTTAAACAGGGCTAAAACTGAGCAGTTCTTC

clone size: few
V gene: TRBV28
J gene: TRBJ2-7
D gene: TRBD1
CDR3 protein: CASSNDRGHLYEQYF
CDR3 DNA: TGTGCCAGCAGTAACGACAGGGGGCATCTCTACGAGCAGTACTTC

clone size: NA
V gene: TRBV4-3
J gene: TRBJ2-7
D gene: TRBD2
CDR3 protein: CASSQAVAGAREQYF
CDR3 DNA: TGCGCCAGCAGCCAAGCAGTGGCGGGAGCGCGGGAGCAGTACTTC

clone size: NA
V gene: TRBV4-3
J gene: TRBJ2-1
D gene: NA
CDR3 protein: CASSQVRGLYNEQFF
CDR3 DNA: TGCGCCAGCAGCCAAGTCAGGGGACTATACAATGAGCAGTTCTTC

clone size: NA
V gene: TRBV7-3
J gene: TRBJ2-5
D gene: NA
CDR3 protein: CASSSDYQETQYF
CDR3 DNA: TGTGCCAGCAGCTCCGACTATCAAGAGACCCAGTACTTC

clone size: NA
V gene: TRBV7-9
J gene: TRBJ2-7
D gene: TRBD2
CDR3 protein: CASSFSLAGGEYYEQYF
CDR3 DNA: TGTGCCAGCAGCTTCAGCCTAGCGGGAGGGGAATACTACGAGCAGTACTTC

clone size: NA
V gene: TRBV5-6
J gene: TRBJ2-1
D gene: TRBD2
CDR3 protein: CASSEGLADYIYNEQFF
CDR3 DNA: TGTGCCAGCAGCGAGGGACTAGCGGACTATATTTACAATGAGCAGTTCTTC

clone size: NA
V gene: TRBV29-1
J gene: TRBJ2-7
D gene: TRBD1
CDR3 protein: CSARTGNSYEQYF
CDR3 DNA: TGCAGCGCCAGGACAGGGAACTCCTACGAGCAGTACTTC

clone size: once
V gene: TRBV7-8
J gene: TRBJ1-5
D gene: NA
CDR3 protein: CASSLGRRASYSNQPQHF
CDR3 DNA: TGTGCCAGCAGCTTAGGCCGACGGGCGAGCTATAGCAATCAGCCCCAGCATTTT

clone size: NA
V gene: TRBV18
J gene: TRBJ2-1
D gene: TRBD2
CDR3 protein: CASSPPTGGPEQFF
CDR3 DNA: TGTGCCAGCTCACCACCAACGGGAGGACCAGAGCAGTTCTTC

clone size: NA
V gene: TRBV10-3
J gene: TRBJ2-7
D gene: NA
CDR3 protein: CAISESGTAYEQYF
CDR3 DNA: TGTGCCATCAGTGAGTCGGGAACAGCTTACGAGCAGTACTTC

clone size: NA
V gene: TRBV7-9
J gene: TRBJ2-1
D gene: TRBD2
CDR3 protein: CASGTSGGFYNEQFF
CDR3 DNA: TGTGCCAGCGGAACTAGCGGAGGGTTCTACAATGAGCAGTTCTTC

clone size: NA
V gene: TRBV11-3
J gene: TRBJ2-2
D gene: TRBD2
CDR3 protein: CASSLASGRGELFF
CDR3 DNA: TGTGCCAGCAGCTTAGCCAGCGGGAGAGGGGAGCTGTTTTTT

clone size: NA
V gene: TRBV7-9
J gene: TRBJ2-1
D gene: TRBD1
CDR3 protein: CATTQGAWDEQFF
CDR3 DNA: TGTGCCACAACCCAGGGGGCCTGGGATGAGCAGTTCTTC

clone size: NA
V gene: TRBV2
J gene: TRBJ2-1
D gene: TRBD1
CDR3 protein: CASSWTGALDEQFF
CDR3 DNA: TGTGCCAGCAGTTGGACAGGGGCTCTTGATGAGCAGTTCTTC

clone size: NA
V gene: TRBV4-3
J gene: TRBJ2-1
D gene: NA
CDR3 protein: CASSQGATDNEQFF
CDR3 DNA: TGCGCCAGCAGCCAGGGGGCGACGGACAATGAGCAGTTCTTC

clone size: NA
V gene: TRBV28
J gene: TRBJ2-7
D gene: NA
CDR3 protein: CATIDRGISYEQYF
CDR3 DNA: TGTGCCACCATCGATCGGGGGATCTCCTACGAGCAGTACTTC

clone size: NA
V gene: TRBV28
J gene: TRBJ2-1
D gene: TRBD2
CDR3 protein: CASSSQREAAYNEQFF
CDR3 DNA: TGTGCCAGCAGTTCCCAGCGGGAGGCGGCTTACAATGAGCAGTTCTTC

clone size: NA
V gene: TRBV11-2
J gene: TRBJ1-2
D gene: NA
CDR3 protein: CASTDYRVMNYGYTF
CDR3 DNA: TGTGCCAGCACCGATTACAGGGTTATGAACTATGGCTACACCTTC

clone size: NA
V gene: TRBV27
J gene: TRBJ2-2
D gene: NA
CDR3 protein: CASSFQVGDTGELFF
CDR3 DNA: TGTGCCAGCAGTTTTCAGGTTGGGGACACCGGGGAGCTGTTTTTT

clone size: NA
V gene: TRBV6-6
J gene: TRBJ1-1
D gene: NA
CDR3 protein: CASMGSWHTEAFF
CDR3 DNA: TGTGCCAGCATGGGGAGTTGGCACACTGAAGCTTTCTTT

clone size: NA
V gene: TRBV6-5
J gene: TRBJ2-5
D gene: NA
CDR3 protein: CASSYKDGQETQYF
CDR3 DNA: TGTGCCAGCAGTTACAAGGACGGCCAAGAGACCCAGTACTTC

clone size: NA
V gene: TRBV2
J gene: TRBJ1-5
D gene: TRBD1
CDR3 protein: CASNLEGAHQPQHF
CDR3 DNA: TGTGCCAGCAACCTAGAGGGGGCCCATCAGCCCCAGCATTTT

clone size: NA
V gene: TRBV6-5
J gene: TRBJ2-7
D gene: NA
CDR3 protein: CASRQGYEQYF
CDR3 DNA: TGTGCCAGCAGGCAGGGCTACGAGCAGTACTTC

clone size: NA
V gene: TRBV9
J gene: TRBJ1-4
D gene: TRBD1
CDR3 protein: CASSAQGVGPNEKLFF
CDR3 DNA: TGTGCCAGCAGCGCCCAGGGGGTGGGGCCTAATGAAAAACTGTTTTTT

clone size: NA
V gene: TRBV29-1
J gene: TRBJ2-4
D gene: NA
CDR3 protein: CSVETTDSKNIQYF
CDR3 DNA: TGCAGCGTTGAAACCACGGACAGTAAAAACATTCAGTACTTC

clone size: NA
V gene: TRBV7-9
J gene: TRBJ2-6
D gene: NA
CDR3 protein: CASSLDRVSTGANVLTF
CDR3 DNA: TGTGCCAGCAGCTTAGACAGGGTGTCCACTGGGGCCAACGTCCTGACTTTC

clone size: NA
V gene: TRBV28
J gene: TRBJ2-1
D gene: NA
CDR3 protein: CASSFRKNEQFF
CDR3 DNA: TGTGCCAGCAGTTTCAGAAAGAATGAGCAGTTCTTC

clone size: NA
V gene: TRBV7-2
J gene: TRBJ1-2
D gene: NA
CDR3 protein: CASSLPGRQGSHYGYTF
CDR3 DNA: TGTGCCAGCAGCTTACCGGGGAGGCAGGGGAGCCACTATGGCTACACCTTC

clone size: once
V gene: TRBV28
J gene: TRBJ2-1
D gene: NA
CDR3 protein: CASSQRVLGNNEQFF
CDR3 DNA: TGTGCCAGCAGTCAGAGGGTATTGGGGAACAATGAGCAGTTCTTC

clone size: NA
V gene: TRBV18
J gene: TRBJ2-2
D gene: TRBD1
CDR3 protein: CASSPGTGSTGELFF
CDR3 DNA: TGTGCCAGCTCACCAGGGACAGGGTCCACCGGGGAGCTGTTTTTT